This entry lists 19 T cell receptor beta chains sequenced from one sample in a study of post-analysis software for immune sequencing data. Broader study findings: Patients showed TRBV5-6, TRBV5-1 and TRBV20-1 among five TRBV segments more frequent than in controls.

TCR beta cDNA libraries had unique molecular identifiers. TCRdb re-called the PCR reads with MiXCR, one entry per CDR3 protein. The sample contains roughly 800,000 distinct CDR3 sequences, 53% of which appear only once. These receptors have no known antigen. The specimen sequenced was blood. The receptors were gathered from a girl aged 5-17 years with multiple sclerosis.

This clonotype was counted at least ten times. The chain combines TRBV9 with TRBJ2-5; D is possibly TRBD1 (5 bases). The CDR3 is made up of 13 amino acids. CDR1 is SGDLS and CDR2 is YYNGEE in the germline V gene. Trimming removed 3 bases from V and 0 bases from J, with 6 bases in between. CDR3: CASSEGYQETQYF. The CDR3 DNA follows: TGTGCCAGCAGCGAGGGGTACCAAGAGACCCAGTACTTC. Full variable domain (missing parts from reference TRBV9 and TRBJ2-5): DSGVTQTPKHLITATGQRVTLRCSPRSGDLSVYWYQQSLDQGLQFLIQYYNGEERAKGNILERFSAQQFPDLHSELNLSSLELGDSALYFCASSEGYQETQYFGPGTRLLVL.

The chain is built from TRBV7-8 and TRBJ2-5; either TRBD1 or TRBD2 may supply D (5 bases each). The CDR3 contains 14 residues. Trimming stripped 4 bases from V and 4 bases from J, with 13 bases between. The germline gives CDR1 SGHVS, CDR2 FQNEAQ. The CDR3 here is CASSSLGTSETQYF. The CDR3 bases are TGTGCCAGCAGCTCGCTTGGGACGTCAGAGACCCAGTACTTC.

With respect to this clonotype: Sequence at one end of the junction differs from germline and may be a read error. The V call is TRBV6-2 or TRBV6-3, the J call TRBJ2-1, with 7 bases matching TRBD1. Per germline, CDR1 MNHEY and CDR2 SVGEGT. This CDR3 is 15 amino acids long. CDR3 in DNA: TGTGCCGGCAGTAACACCCGGACAGGTCCTAATGAGCAGTTCTTC. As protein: CAGSNTRTGPNEQFF.

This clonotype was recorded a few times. In DNA form, the CDR3 reads TGTGCTAGTGGTTTGCCCTCCCCCCAGGGGAGCTATGGCTACACCTTC. Its protein product is CASGLPSPQGSYGYTF. The V gene is TRBV12-5, the J gene TRBJ1-2; TRBD1 is a possible D gene (6 bases). The V and J ends lost 2 bases and 4 bases respectively, with 17 bases between them. CDR1 is LGHNT and CDR2 is FRNRAP in the germline V gene. The CDR3 totals 16 residues.

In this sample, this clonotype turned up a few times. CDR3 bases: TGTGCCACCAGCAGTAGTGACAGTCTGTCCTACGAGCAGTACTTC. Amino acid sequence: CATSSSDSLSYEQYF. The chain combines TRBV15 with TRBJ2-7, with D perhaps matching TRBD1 (5 bases). The CDR3 is 15 amino acids. Germline values: CDR1 LNHNV, CDR2 YYDKDF (reference sequence). Trimming took off 3 bases at V and 1 base at J, with 13 bases between the two ends.

Written as DNA, the CDR3 is TGTGCCAGCAGCCAAGATCTGCGGACTAGCGGTAACCCCTCCTACGAGCAGTACTTC. Translated, it gives CASSQDLRTSGNPSYEQYF. The V and J genes are TRBV3-1 and TRBJ2-7, with 10 bases aligning to TRBD2. V lost 0 bases and J lost 0; bases outside the gene matches: 11. The germline CDR1 and CDR2 sequences are LGHDT and YNNKEL (reference sequence). This CDR3 is 19 amino acids long.

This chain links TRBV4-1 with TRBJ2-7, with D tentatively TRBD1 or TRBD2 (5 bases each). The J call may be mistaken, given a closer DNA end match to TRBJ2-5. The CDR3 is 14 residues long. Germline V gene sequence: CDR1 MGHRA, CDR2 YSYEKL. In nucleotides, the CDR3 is TGCGCCAGCAGCCAGGGACCGATAGAAGAGACCCAGTACTTC. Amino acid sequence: CASSQGPIEETQYF.

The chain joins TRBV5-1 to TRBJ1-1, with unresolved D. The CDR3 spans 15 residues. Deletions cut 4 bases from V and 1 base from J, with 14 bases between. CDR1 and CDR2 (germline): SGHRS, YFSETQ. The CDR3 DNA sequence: TGCGCCAGCAGCCCCCTGGTTCAGGCGAACACTGAAGCTTTCTTT. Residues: CASSPLVQANTEAFF.

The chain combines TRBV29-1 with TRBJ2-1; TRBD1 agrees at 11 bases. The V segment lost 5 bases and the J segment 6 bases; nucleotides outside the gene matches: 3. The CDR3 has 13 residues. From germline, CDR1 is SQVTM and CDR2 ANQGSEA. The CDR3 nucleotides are TGCAGCGTTCGAGGGACAGGGGGCAATGAGCAGTTCTTC. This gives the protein CSVRGTGGNEQFF.

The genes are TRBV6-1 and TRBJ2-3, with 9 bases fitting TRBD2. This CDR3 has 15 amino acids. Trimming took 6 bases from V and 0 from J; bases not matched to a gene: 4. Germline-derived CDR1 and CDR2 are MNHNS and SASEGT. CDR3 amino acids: CASRERGASTDTQYF. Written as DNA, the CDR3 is TGTGCCAGCAGAGAGCGGGGGGCTAGCACAGATACGCAGTATTTT.

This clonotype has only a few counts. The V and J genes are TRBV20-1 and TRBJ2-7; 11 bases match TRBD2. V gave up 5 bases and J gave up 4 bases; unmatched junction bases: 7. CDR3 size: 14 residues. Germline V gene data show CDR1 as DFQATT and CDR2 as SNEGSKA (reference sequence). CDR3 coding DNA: TGCAGTGCTGCGACTAGCGGGAAACTATACGAGCAGTACTTC. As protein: CSAATSGKLYEQYF.

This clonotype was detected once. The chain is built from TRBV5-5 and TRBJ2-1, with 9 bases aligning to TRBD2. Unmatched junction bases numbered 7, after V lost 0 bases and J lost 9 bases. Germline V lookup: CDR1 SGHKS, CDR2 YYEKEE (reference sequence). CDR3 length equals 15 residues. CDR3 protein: CASSLVGRGGIEQFF. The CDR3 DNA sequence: TGTGCCAGCAGCTTGGTCGGGCGGGGGGGAATTGAGCAGTTCTTC.

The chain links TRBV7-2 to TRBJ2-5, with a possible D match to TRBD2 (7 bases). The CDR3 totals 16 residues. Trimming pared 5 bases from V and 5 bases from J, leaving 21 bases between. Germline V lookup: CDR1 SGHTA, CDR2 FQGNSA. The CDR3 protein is CASSPHPRGGKETQYF. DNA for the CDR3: TGTGCCAGCAGCCCACACCCGAGGGGGGGCAAGGAGACCCAGTACTTC.

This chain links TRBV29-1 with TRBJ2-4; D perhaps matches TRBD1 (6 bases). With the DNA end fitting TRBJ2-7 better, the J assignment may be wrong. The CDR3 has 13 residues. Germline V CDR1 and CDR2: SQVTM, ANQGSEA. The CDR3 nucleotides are TGCAGCGTGGACAGAGAGAGAGACTACGAGCAGTACTTC. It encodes CSVDRERDYEQYF.

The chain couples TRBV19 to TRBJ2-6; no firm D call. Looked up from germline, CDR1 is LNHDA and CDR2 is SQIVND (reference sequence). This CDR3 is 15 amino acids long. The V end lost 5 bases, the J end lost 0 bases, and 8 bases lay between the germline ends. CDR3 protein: CASSQYSSGANVLTF. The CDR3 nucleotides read TGTGCCAGTAGTCAATACAGCTCTGGGGCCAACGTCCTGACTTTC.

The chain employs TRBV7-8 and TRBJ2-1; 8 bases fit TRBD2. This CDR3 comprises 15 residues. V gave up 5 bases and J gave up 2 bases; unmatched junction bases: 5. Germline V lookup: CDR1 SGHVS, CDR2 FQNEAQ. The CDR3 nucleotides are TGTGCCAGCAGCGAACGCGGGGGGCCCTACAATGAGCAGTTCTTC. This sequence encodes CASSERGGPYNEQFF.

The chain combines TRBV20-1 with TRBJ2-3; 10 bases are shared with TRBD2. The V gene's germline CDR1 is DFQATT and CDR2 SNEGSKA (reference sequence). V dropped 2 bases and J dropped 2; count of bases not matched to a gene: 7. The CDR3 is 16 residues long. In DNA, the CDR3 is TGCAGTGCTAGATCCGCTAGCGGGGGTTTCACAGATACGCAGTATTTT. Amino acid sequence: CSARSASGGFTDTQYF.

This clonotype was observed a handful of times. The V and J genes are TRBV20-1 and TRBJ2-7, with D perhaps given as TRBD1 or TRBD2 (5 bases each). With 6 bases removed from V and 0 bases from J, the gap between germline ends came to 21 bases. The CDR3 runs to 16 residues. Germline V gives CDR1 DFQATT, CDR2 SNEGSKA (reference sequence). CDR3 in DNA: TGCAGTGCGGTCGGGACCGCATTTACCAACTCCTACGAGCAGTACTTC. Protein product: CSAVGTAFTNSYEQYF.

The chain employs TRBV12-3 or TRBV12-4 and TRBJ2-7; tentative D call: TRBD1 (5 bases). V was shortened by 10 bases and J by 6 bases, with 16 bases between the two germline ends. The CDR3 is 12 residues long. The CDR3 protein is CAIRIGAVEQYF. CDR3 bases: TGTGCCATCCGGATTGGGGCAGTCGAGCAGTACTTC.